The 9 T cell receptor beta chains below all came from one sample that was sequenced in a study of OX40 agonist ivuxolimab in advanced cancers. Method: immunoSEQ multiplex PCR; TCRdb's copy keeps in-frame clones and lacks some. The sample carries 45,000 to 55,000 clones, 80% to 85% recorded once. The sample in question was CD4+ or CD8+ T cells sorted from blood, obtained in a trial of the OX40 agonist ivuxolimab. The receptors shown here come from an adult with an advanced solid tumor such as melanoma, head and neck, liver or kidney cancer.

This clone showed up just once. The chain recombines TRBV27 with TRBJ1-5; the match to TRBD1 covers 7 bases. The CDR3 runs 15 residues. The germline V gene encodes CDR1 MNHEY and CDR2 SMNVEV (reference sequence). Trimming removed 5 bases from V and 9 bases from J; junction bases left unmatched: 13. The CDR3 is CASSPLGQTRRPQHF. The CDR3 DNA is TGTGCCAGCAGTCCCTTGGGACAGACAAGGCGGCCCCAGCATTTT.

This clone has just a few counts. This chain connects TRBV19 to TRBJ2-7, with 9 bases identical to TRBD1. Trimming cost V 2 bases and J 5 bases; bases outside gene matches: 10. CDR1 is LNHDA, CDR2 SQIVND, per germline (reference sequence). CDR3 length: 16 amino acids. Here the CDR3 reads CASSILTGTGTDEQYF. Written as DNA, the CDR3 is TGTGCCAGTAGTATACTCACCGGGACAGGGACCGACGAGCAGTACTTC.

The chain couples TRBV19 to TRBJ2-1; 7 bases are shared with TRBD2. Germline V gene data show CDR1 as LNHDA and CDR2 as SQIVND (reference sequence). The length of the CDR3 is 16 residues. The V gene end was trimmed by 3 bases and the J gene end by 3 bases; junction bases not matched to a gene: 8. CDR3 in amino acids: CASSIDSSGNYNEQFF. DNA for the CDR3: TGTGCCAGTAGTATCGACTCGAGCGGGAACTACAATGAGCAGTTCTTC.

V and J are TRBV4-3 and TRBJ2-1; 7 positions agree with TRBD2. This CDR3 comprises 16 residues. Trimming removed 1 base from V and 4 bases from J; junction bases left unmatched: 7. Germline V gene data show CDR1 as LGHNA and CDR2 as YSLEER. CDR3 region: CASSQAGSGAYNEQFF. The DNA for the CDR3 is TGCGCCAGCAGCCAAGCCGGGAGCGGGGCTTACAATGAGCAGTTCTTC.

The chain carries TRBV5-4 and TRBJ2-1; 10 bases agree with TRBD1. The CDR3 extends over 14 amino acids. Germline values: CDR1 SGHNT, CDR2 YYREEE (reference sequence). V was pared by 2 bases and J by 6 bases, with 2 bases of the junction left unmatched. The CDR3 nucleotides are TGTGCCAGCAGCTTTTGGACAGGGGGCAATGAGCAGTTCTTC. It translates to CASSFWTGGNEQFF.

The chain joins TRBV6-5 to TRBJ2-7; possible D gene TRBD1, 6 bases. The length of the CDR3 is 13 residues. The germline CDR1 and CDR2 sequences are MNHEY and SVGAGI. The V end lost 2 bases, the J end lost 3 bases, and 8 bases lay between the germline ends. CDR3 nucleotides: TGTGCCAGCAGTTACGACAGGATCTACGAGCAGTACTTC. It codes for CASSYDRIYEQYF.

The table lists this clone with a few counts. The genes are TRBV10-3 and TRBJ2-7, with a possible D match to TRBD2 (6 bases). This CDR3 spans 12 amino acids. Germline lookup yields CDR1 ENHRY and CDR2 SYGVKD. The germline V and J ends were trimmed by 3 bases and 6 bases, with 9 bases remaining between them. This CDR3 is CAISDLAPEQYF. Written as DNA, the CDR3 is TGTGCCATCAGTGATCTAGCGCCCGAGCAGTACTTC.

The chain is built from TRBV5-1 and TRBJ2-7; maybe TRBD1 (6 bases). Trimming pared 3 bases from V and 5 bases from J, leaving 21 bases between. The CDR3 covers 16 residues. CDR1 is SGHRS and CDR2 is YFSETQ in the germline V gene. DNA for the CDR3: TGCGCCAGCAGCTCACTTTTTGATACAGGGATCCACGAGCAGTACTTC. The encoded protein is CASSSLFDTGIHEQYF.

This clone appeared a single time. V gene TRBV19 combines with J gene TRBJ2-6; tentative D call: TRBD1 (6 bases). Germline V gives CDR1 LNHDA, CDR2 SQIVND (reference sequence). The CDR3 is 18 residues long. V dropped 5 bases and J dropped 5 bases, with 22 bases sitting between them. The CDR3 coding sequence is TGTGCCAGTAGTTTTATTGGGACAAATCAAAGTCGGGCCAACGTCCTGACTTTC. Amino acids: CASSFIGTNQSRANVLTF.